The rows below give T cell receptor beta chains drawn from one sample of a study of T cell repertoires in cytomegalovirus infection. One entry per CDR3 protein results from TCRdb running MiXCR on the reads. The sample consists of approximately 250,000 distinct CDR3 sequences, approximately 13% of them appearing once. What was sequenced was PBMCs. The receptor set was obtained from a human donor in good health (CMV status not recorded). Some clones in this sample may be carry-over from other donors' samples. CDR3s leave out the opening cysteine and the closing phenylalanine or tryptophan. Clone size appears in some rows only: once, few, many, or a class for an expanded clone.

CDR3aa: ASSPRGLGSNQPQH
j_gene: TRBJ1-5
len: 14
v_gene: TRBV7-6
abundance: many

CDR3aa: ASSLALAPRYEQY
j_gene: TRBJ2-7
len: 13
v_gene: TRBV7-2
abundance: many

CDR3aa: SGQGSGANVLT
j_gene: TRBJ2-6
len: 11
v_gene: TRBV20-1
abundance: many

CDR3aa: SARLKPGQGRGEAF
j_gene: TRBJ1-1
len: 14
v_gene: TRBV20-1
abundance: many

CDR3aa: ASSFAAGGTDTQY
j_gene: TRBJ2-3
len: 13
v_gene: TRBV5-4
abundance: NA

CDR3aa: ASSVGQMETQY
j_gene: TRBJ2-5
len: 11
v_gene: TRBV2
abundance: NA

CDR3aa: ASSIRTGSYEQY
j_gene: TRBJ2-7
len: 12
v_gene: TRBV6-1
abundance: NA

CDR3aa: ASSEWAAGNQPQH
j_gene: TRBJ1-5
len: 13
v_gene: TRBV2
abundance: NA

CDR3aa: ASTQGRGQETQY
j_gene: TRBJ2-5
len: 12
v_gene: TRBV6-5
abundance: NA

CDR3aa: ASSRDGNTEAF
j_gene: TRBJ1-1
len: 11
v_gene: TRBV7-3
abundance: many

CDR3aa: ASSPQGGAIDEQF
j_gene: TRBJ2-1
len: 13
v_gene: TRBV7-3
abundance: many

CDR3aa: ASRTVFGKAF
j_gene: TRBJ1-1
len: 10
v_gene: TRBV2
abundance: NA

CDR3aa: ASSPSVVADITDTQY
j_gene: TRBJ2-3
len: 15
v_gene: TRBV18
abundance: NA

CDR3aa: ASSYRDTNSPLH
j_gene: TRBJ1-6
len: 12
v_gene: TRBV6-2/TRBV6-3
abundance: many

CDR3aa: ASSDRGAGQGRIGANVLT
j_gene: TRBJ2-6
len: 18
v_gene: TRBV7-2
abundance: many

CDR3aa: GGTGHSYNEQF
j_gene: TRBJ2-1
len: 11
v_gene: TRBV29-1
abundance: once

CDR3aa: ASTTGGALQPQH
j_gene: TRBJ1-5
len: 12
v_gene: TRBV7-2
abundance: many

CDR3aa: ASSRTGTGEHEQY
j_gene: TRBJ2-7
len: 13
v_gene: TRBV6-1
abundance: NA

CDR3aa: ATSDFRTGDEETQY
j_gene: TRBJ2-5
len: 14
v_gene: TRBV24-1
abundance: many

CDR3aa: ASSPRVRGGDTQY
j_gene: TRBJ2-3
len: 13
v_gene: TRBV7-2
abundance: many

CDR3aa: ASSPGQGETQY
j_gene: TRBJ2-5
len: 11
v_gene: TRBV18
abundance: NA

CDR3aa: ASSPTVANTEAF
j_gene: TRBJ1-1
len: 12
v_gene: TRBV3-1
abundance: few

CDR3aa: ASRQGEAGELF
j_gene: TRBJ2-2
len: 11
v_gene: TRBV28
abundance: many

CDR3aa: ASSLAFSGDNEQF
j_gene: TRBJ2-1
len: 13
v_gene: TRBV7-2
abundance: many

CDR3aa: ASMGGGGKRAF
j_gene: TRBJ1-1
len: 11
v_gene: TRBV2
abundance: NA

CDR3aa: SAEPGQNEKLF
j_gene: TRBJ1-4
len: 11
v_gene: TRBV20-1
abundance: NA

CDR3aa: ASSLDRGITEAF
j_gene: TRBJ1-1
len: 12
v_gene: TRBV7-3
abundance: NA

CDR3aa: ASSWALANEQF
j_gene: TRBJ2-1
len: 11
v_gene: TRBV7-8
abundance: few

CDR3aa: ASNRPGHNEQF
j_gene: TRBJ2-1
len: 11
v_gene: TRBV12-3/TRBV12-4
abundance: many

CDR3aa: SAQTSRGFVGNTIY
j_gene: TRBJ1-3
len: 14
v_gene: TRBV20-1
abundance: NA

CDR3aa: ASSLNREGKLF
j_gene: TRBJ1-4
len: 11
v_gene: TRBV7-2
abundance: many

CDR3aa: ASSFWRTGELF
j_gene: TRBJ2-2
len: 11
v_gene: TRBV7-8
abundance: many

CDR3aa: ASSIDRDYTDTQY
j_gene: TRBJ2-3
len: 13
v_gene: TRBV19
abundance: few

CDR3aa: ASSPGTLGVAF
j_gene: TRBJ1-1
len: 11
v_gene: TRBV7-2
abundance: many

CDR3aa: ASLSANYGYT
j_gene: TRBJ1-2
len: 10
v_gene: TRBV28
abundance: many

CDR3aa: AWSPGGDEQY
j_gene: TRBJ2-7
len: 10
v_gene: TRBV30
abundance: NA

CDR3aa: ASRSTSGDYNEQF
j_gene: TRBJ2-1
len: 13
v_gene: TRBV6-2/TRBV6-3
abundance: NA

CDR3aa: SAKITGGAQY
j_gene: TRBJ2-5
len: 10
v_gene: TRBV20-1
abundance: NA

CDR3aa: SARGQGGYT
j_gene: TRBJ1-2
len: 9
v_gene: TRBV20-1
abundance: few

CDR3aa: ASRPFNRGEGDEAF
j_gene: TRBJ1-1
len: 14
v_gene: TRBV19
abundance: once